Listed below are T cell receptor beta chains from one sample, sequenced in a study of T cell responses to AZD1222 COVID-19 vaccine. Profiled with immunoSEQ multiplex PCR; TCRdb holds only in-frame clones, not every one. The table records around 150,000 clones, around 90% of them present only once. Sequenced material: peripheral blood, taken 28 days after the second dose of the MenACWY control vaccine. Every receptor here comes from an adult who received the MenACWY meningococcal vaccine as a control. Each CDR3 is given with its conserved first and last residue. The D gene is left open where the match is weak. Expanded clones are given a class, and other clones once, few, many or no size at all.

clone size | J gene | D gene | V gene | CDR3 DNA | CDR3 protein
NA | TRBJ1-2 | NA | TRBV19 | TGTGCCAGTATGGGGGTCTACGGATACTATGGCTACACCTTC | CASMGVYGYYGYTF
NA | TRBJ1-1 | TRBD1 | TRBV5-5 | TGTGCCAGCAGCTTGGAACAGGGGGTACCCAACACTGAAGCTTTCTTT | CASSLEQGVPNTEAFF
NA | TRBJ1-4 | TRBD1 | TRBV5-1 | TGCGCCAGCAGCCCCCGGACAGGGTCTAATGAAAAACTGTTTTTT | CASSPRTGSNEKLFF
NA | TRBJ1-4 | NA | TRBV5-1 | TGCGCCAGCAGCTTTGGGTCTAATGAAAAACTGTTTTTT | CASSFGSNEKLFF
NA | TRBJ2-3 | TRBD2 | TRBV19 | TGTGCCAGTAGTATAAAAGTGTCTAGCGGGGGGAGCACAGATACGCAGTATTTT | CASSIKVSSGGSTDTQYF
once | TRBJ1-5 | TRBD1 | TRBV4-3 | TGCGCCAGCAGCCAAGATGGAGACAGGGGGAATCAGCCCCAGCATTTT | CASSQDGDRGNQPQHF
once | TRBJ2-1 | TRBD2 | TRBV5-1 | TGCGCCAGCAGCTTGGGTGTAGGAGCGGGGGGAGGTGAGCAGTTCTTC | CASSLGVGAGGGEQFF
NA | TRBJ2-5 | TRBD1 | TRBV7-9 | TGTGCCAGCAGCACCAGGGGGCTGGAGACCCAGTACTTC | CASSTRGLETQYF
once | TRBJ2-4 | TRBD1 | TRBV5-1 | TGCGCCAGCAGCTTGGGACAGGGGGGATCCAGACTAGCCAAAAACATTCAGTACTTC | CASSLGQGGSRLAKNIQYF
NA | TRBJ1-1 | TRBD1 | TRBV7-8 | TGTGCCAGCAGCCGGACAGGGGGCGGTGAAGCTTTCTTT | CASSRTGGGEAFF
NA | TRBJ2-2 | NA | TRBV10-1 | TGCGCCAGCCCACCGGTTCGGGGGCTGAACACCGGGGAGCTGTTTTTT | CASPPVRGLNTGELFF
NA | TRBJ1-1 | NA | TRBV29-1 | TGCAGCGTGAGGGAGGACAGAAAGAACACTGAAGCTTTCTTT | CSVREDRKNTEAFF
once | TRBJ1-3 | NA | TRBV5-1 | TGCGCCAGCAGCCCCGGACTAATCTCTGGAAACACCATATATTTT | CASSPGLISGNTIYF
once | TRBJ1-2 | NA | TRBV2 | TGTGCCAGTCGACCCAGCCAGGCTGGCTACACCTTC | CASRPSQAGYTF
NA | TRBJ2-6 | TRBD1 | TRBV27 | TGTGCCAGCAGCTCCAGTGGACAGGGGGCACCAGGGGCCAACGTCCTGACTTTC | CASSSSGQGAPGANVLTF
NA | TRBJ1-4 | NA | TRBV24-1 | TGTGCCACCAGTGAGCCGGGTCCTTGGGGTGAAAAACTGTTTTTT | CATSEPGPWGEKLFF
NA | TRBJ2-7 | NA | TRBV19 | TGTGCCAGTACTGGGTCCCCCGAGCAGTACTTC | CASTGSPEQYF
NA | TRBJ2-1 | NA | TRBV7-2 | TGTGCCAGCAGCCCCAACGCAGGGGTAGTTGGGGATGAGCAGTTCTTC | CASSPNAGVVGDEQFF
NA | TRBJ2-3 | TRBD1 | TRBV18 | TGTGCCAGCTCACCCCGGGACAGGGAATTTCGAGATACGCAGTATTTT | CASSPRDREFRDTQYF
NA | TRBJ1-5 | NA | TRBV3-1/TRBV3-2 | TGTGCCAGCAGCCAAGAACGGGGACAGCCCCAGCATTTT | CASSQERGQPQHF
NA | TRBJ2-5 | NA | TRBV7-2 | TGTGCCAGCAGCTTCGCGACTAGTCTGTCGGAGACCCAGTACTTC | CASSFATSLSETQYF
NA | TRBJ2-1 | NA | TRBV4-3 | TGCGCCAGCAGCCGAGGACCGGGAAGCTCCTACAATGAGCAGTTCTTC | CASSRGPGSSYNEQFF
NA | TRBJ1-4 | NA | TRBV19 | TGTGCCAGTAGTACCCGGGACCCGATGGGAAAAAAACTGTTTTTT | CASSTRDPMGKKLFF
NA | TRBJ1-2 | TRBD1 | TRBV3-1/TRBV3-2 | TGTGCCAGCAGCTCGACAGGGCTAGATTGGGGCTACACCTTC | CASSSTGLDWGYTF
NA | TRBJ1-1 | NA | TRBV6-5 | TGTGCCAGCAGACCAGAGGGACGGCCAGGTGCTGAAGCTTTCTTT | CASRPEGRPGAEAFF
NA | TRBJ2-7 | TRBD1 | TRBV5-1 | TGCGCCAGCAGCTTGGGACAGGGGGCGAGTGAGCAGTACTTC | CASSLGQGASEQYF
NA | TRBJ1-1 | NA | TRBV7-3 | TGTGCCAGCAAGTGGGGGTGGGACACTGAAGCTTTCTTT | CASKWGWDTEAFF
NA | TRBJ1-6 | NA | TRBV28 | TGTGCCAGCAGTTTAACTGTCCCAGGGCTCTACTCGCTCTATAATTCACCCCTCCACTTT | CASSLTVPGLYSLYNSPLHF
NA | TRBJ1-3 | NA | TRBV7-9 | TGTGCCAGCAGCTTAGCCACAGCTGGAAACACCATATATTTT | CASSLATAGNTIYF
NA | TRBJ1-2 | NA | TRBV3-1/TRBV3-2 | TGTGCCAGCAGCCAAGAAGGGGTCTATGGCTACACCTTC | CASSQEGVYGYTF
NA | TRBJ1-3 | TRBD1 | TRBV12-5 | TGTGCTAGTGCCCAGGGGGCGTCTGGAAACACCATATATTTT | CASAQGASGNTIYF
NA | TRBJ2-1 | TRBD2 | TRBV5-4 | TGTGCCAGCAGCTCGCCCCTAGCGGGAGTAGCAAGCGCGTACAATGAGCAGTTCTTC | CASSSPLAGVASAYNEQFF
few | TRBJ2-1 | TRBD1 | TRBV18 | TGTGCCAGCTCACCGCAACACGGACAGGGGACCTACAATGAGCAGTTCTTC | CASSPQHGQGTYNEQFF
once | TRBJ2-1 | NA | TRBV7-8 | TGTGCCAGCAGCCTCCGAGCGGGTATCGTGTCTAATGAGCAGTTCTTC | CASSLRAGIVSNEQFF
once | TRBJ1-4 | NA | TRBV5-1 | TGCGCCAGCAGGAGGGTAACCGGGACCATTAATGAAAAACTGTTTTTT | CASRRVTGTINEKLFF
NA | TRBJ1-5 | NA | TRBV19 | TGTGCCAGTAGTATTGGGCCAGGTAGGTTGGATCAGCCCCAGCATTTT | CASSIGPGRLDQPQHF
NA | TRBJ2-7 | NA | TRBV5-1 | TGCGCCAGCAGCTTGGCCAAGTTTTCGGGGACAACCTACGAGCAGTACTTC | CASSLAKFSGTTYEQYF
many | TRBJ2-7 | NA | TRBV28 | TGTGCCAGTATCGACAGTTCCTACGAGCAGTACTTC | CASIDSSYEQYF
NA | TRBJ2-1 | NA | TRBV24-1 | TGTGCCACCAGTGACCAGGACGGCCGTACTTACAATGAGCAGTTCTTC | CATSDQDGRTYNEQFF
NA | TRBJ2-1 | NA | TRBV19 | TGTGCCACTCAAGGACAAGGCTACAATGAGCAGTTCTTC | CATQGQGYNEQFF
few | TRBJ1-5 | TRBD1 | TRBV6-1 | TGTGCCAGCAGTGAAGCGGATCAGACAGGGCAGGTATTACGGAATCAGCCCCAGCATTTT | CASSEADQTGQVLRNQPQHF
once | TRBJ2-5 | NA | TRBV2 | TGTGCCAGCACCTTACAGACTAGTCGCGAGACCCAGTACTTC | CASTLQTSRETQYF
NA | TRBJ2-7 | NA | TRBV5-4 | TGTGCCAGCAGCTTGGCTGGAGGTGACGAGCAGTACTTC | CASSLAGGDEQYF
NA | TRBJ2-2 | TRBD1 | TRBV5-5 | TGTGCCAGCAGCCCGGGGACAGGGAGGAACACCGGGGAGCTGTTTTTT | CASSPGTGRNTGELFF
NA | TRBJ2-1 | NA | TRBV3-1/TRBV3-2 | TGTGCCAGCAGCCGAGGGGGAGACAATGAGCAGTTCTTC | CASSRGGDNEQFF
NA | TRBJ2-1 | NA | TRBV25-1 | TGTGCCAGTGGGCGCGGAAACAATGAGCAGTTCTTC | CASGRGNNEQFF
NA | TRBJ2-2 | TRBD2 | TRBV7-3 | TGTGCCAGCAGCTTAATCACGGCGGGAGCCGGGGAGCTGTTTTTT | CASSLITAGAGELFF
NA | TRBJ2-7 | NA | TRBV7-2 | TGTGCCAGCAGCCGAATCAGGGCCTACGAGCAGTACTTC | CASSRIRAYEQYF
NA | TRBJ1-1 | NA | TRBV7-2 | TGTGCCAGCAGCTTAGCAGGCAGACAGAACACTGAAGCTTTCTTT | CASSLAGRQNTEAFF
NA | TRBJ1-2 | NA | TRBV4-3 | TGCGCCAGCAGCCAAGATAGCCTGGCTAACTATGGCTACACCTTC | CASSQDSLANYGYTF
NA | TRBJ1-2 | NA | TRBV4-3 | TGCGCCAGCAGCCAAACTCACCTTTCTAACTATGGCTACACCTTC | CASSQTHLSNYGYTF
NA | TRBJ1-2 | NA | TRBV6-5 | TGTGCCAGCAGTTACTCCGGACAGATACCAGATGGCTACACCTTC | CASSYSGQIPDGYTF
NA | TRBJ2-7 | NA | TRBV24-1 | TGTGCCACCAGTGATTGGCACGAGCAGTACTTC | CATSDWHEQYF
NA | TRBJ2-7 | TRBD2 | TRBV7-8 | TGTGCCAGCAGCTTAGCGGGGGTAGCGGGACACTACGAGCAGTACTTC | CASSLAGVAGHYEQYF
NA | TRBJ2-5 | TRBD1 | TRBV9 | TGTGCCAGCAGCAGCGGGATGGGGACAGGGAGGAAGACCCAGTACTTC | CASSSGMGTGRKTQYF
NA | TRBJ1-2 | NA | TRBV27 | TGTGCCACCAAGCCTGGCCGAAACGAGAACTATGGCTACACCTTC | CATKPGRNENYGYTF
NA | TRBJ1-6 | NA | TRBV2 | TGTGCCAGCAGTCCTCCAGGGGTGGATAATTCACCCCTCCACTTT | CASSPPGVDNSPLHF